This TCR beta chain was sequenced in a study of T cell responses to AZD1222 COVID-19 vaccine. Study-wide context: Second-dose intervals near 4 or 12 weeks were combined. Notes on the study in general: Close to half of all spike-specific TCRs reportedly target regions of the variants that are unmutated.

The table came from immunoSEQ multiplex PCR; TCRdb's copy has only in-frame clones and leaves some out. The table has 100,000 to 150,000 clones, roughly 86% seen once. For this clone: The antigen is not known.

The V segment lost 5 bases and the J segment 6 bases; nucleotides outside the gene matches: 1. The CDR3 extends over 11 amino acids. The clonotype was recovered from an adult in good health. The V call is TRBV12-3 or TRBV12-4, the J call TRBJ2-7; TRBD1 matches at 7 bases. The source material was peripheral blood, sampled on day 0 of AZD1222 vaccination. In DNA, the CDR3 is TGTGCCAGCAGTGACAGGGCCGAGCAGTACTTC. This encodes CASSDRAEQYF.